The 28 T cell receptor beta chains given below trace back to one sample, sequenced in a study of T cell responses to AZD1222 COVID-19 vaccine. This table comes from immunoSEQ multiplex PCR, and its TCRdb copy is limited to in-frame clones, with some not included. The table records 70,000 to 95,000 clones, around 90% of them present only once. The material was peripheral blood, obtained 28 days after the second AZD1222 dose. These TCRs come from an adult who received the AZD1222 COVID-19 vaccine.

The CDR3 nucleotides read TGTGCCAGTAGTCCAACAGGGGTCCCTGAAGCTTTCTTT. Protein sequence: CASSPTGVPEAFF. The chain recombines TRBV19 with TRBJ1-1, with 7 bases fitting TRBD1. V lost 5 bases, J lost 6 bases, and 6 bases stayed unmatched. Germline values: CDR1 LNHDA, CDR2 SQIVND (reference sequence). This CDR3 comprises 13 residues.

The V gene is TRBV11-3, the J gene TRBJ2-3; possible D gene TRBD2, 6 bases. The CDR3 totals 12 residues. Looked up from germline, CDR1 is SGHNT and CDR2 is YENEEA. V lost 3 bases to trimming and J lost 8 bases, with 9 bases between them. The CDR3 DNA is TGTGCCAGCAGCTTCGGTAGCGGTACGCAGTATTTT. This translates into CASSFGSGTQYF.

The chain has TRBV5-1 and TRBJ2-7; D assignment may be TRBD1 or TRBD2 (5 bases each). V was clipped by 6 bases and J by 0 bases, with 13 bases between them. The CDR3 runs 14 residues. Germline CDR1 is SGHRS and CDR2 is YFSETQ. CDR3: CASTARDRSYEQYF. CDR3 sequence (DNA): TGCGCCAGCACCGCCCGGGACCGCTCCTACGAGCAGTACTTC. Full variable domain (remainder filled in from reference TRBV5-1 and TRBJ2-7): KAGVTQTPRYLIKTRGQQVTLSCSPISGHRSVSWYQQTPGQGLQFLFEYFSETQRNKGNFPGRFSGRQFSNSRSEMNVSTLELGDSALYLCASTARDRSYEQYFGPGTRLTVT.

The chain carries TRBV6-1 and TRBJ2-7; D is ambiguous. Germline CDR1 is MNHNS and CDR2 is SASEGT. V dropped 2 bases and J dropped 5 bases, with 7 bases sitting between them. CDR3 length equals 12 residues. CDR3 sequence reads: CASSERPHEQYF. In DNA, the CDR3 is TGTGCCAGCAGTGAACGACCTCACGAGCAGTACTTC.

The CDR3 nucleotides are TGTGCCAGCAGTCGTAACACAGATACGCAGTATTTT. This sequence encodes CASSRNTDTQYF. The chain has TRBV27 and TRBJ2-3; D unresolved. Germline-derived CDR1 and CDR2 are MNHEY and SMNVEV (reference sequence). The CDR3 spans 12 residues. Trimming stripped 5 bases from V and 2 bases from J, with 5 bases between.

This clone was counted only a few times. The chain couples TRBV28 to TRBJ1-3; maybe TRBD1 (6 bases). V gave up 7 bases and J gave up 1 base, with 17 bases separating them. CDR3 size: 16 residues. CDR1 MDHEN and CDR2 SYDVKM come from the germline V gene. In DNA, the CDR3 is TGTGCCAGCACCCGCGAGGGGGTTATATCTGGAAACACCATATATTTT. Its protein is CASTREGVISGNTIYF. Together with reference TRBV28 and TRBJ1-3, the CDR3 gives the full variable domain: DVKVTQSSRYLVKRTGEKVFLECVQDMDHENMFWYRQDPGLGLRLIYFSYDVKMKEKGDIPEGYSVSREKKERFSLILESASTNQTSMYLCASTREGVISGNTIYFGEGSWLTVV.

The chain combines TRBV30 with TRBJ2-3; D remains unclear. The CDR3 is 12 amino acids. CDR1 and CDR2 from the germline V gene are GTSNPN and SVGIG (reference sequence). V was pared by 2 bases and J by 4 bases, with 7 bases between. As DNA, the CDR3 is TGTGCCTGGAGTCCAAATTCAGATACGCAGTATTTT. It yields the protein CAWSPNSDTQYF.

The chain employs TRBV6-6 and TRBJ2-3; D is ambiguous. Between the trimmed V and J ends, which lost 2 bases and 4 bases, there was a span of 7 bases. Per germline, CDR1 MNHNY and CDR2 SVGAGI (reference sequence). This CDR3 contains 13 residues. CDR3 amino acids: CASSYVTADTQYF. CDR3 bases: TGTGCCAGCAGTTACGTGACTGCAGATACGCAGTATTTT.

The chain recombines TRBV11-1 with TRBJ1-1; D unresolved. This CDR3 contains 14 residues. Germline V gene sequence: CDR1 SGHAT, CDR2 FQDESV (reference sequence). The V and J ends lost 4 bases and 1 base respectively, with 10 bases between them. Written as DNA, the CDR3 is TGTGCCAGCAGCTCCAGGACCGAGAACACTGAAGCTTTCTTT. Translating gives CASSSRTENTEAFF.

The chain is built from TRBV11-2 and TRBJ2-3; perhaps TRBD2 as D (5 bases). Germline CDR1 and CDR2: SGHAT and FQNNGV. Trimming removed 5 bases at V and 0 bases at J, with 9 bases between. There are 14 residues in the CDR3. The DNA for the CDR3 is TGTGCCAGCAGCCTGAGGACTAGCACAGATACGCAGTATTTT. This encodes CASSLRTSTDTQYF. The entire variable domain, with the rest obtained from reference TRBV11-2 and TRBJ2-3, is as follows: EAGVAQSPRYKIIEKRQSVAFWCNPISGHATLYWYQQILGQGPKLLIQFQNNGVVDDSQLPKDRFSAERLKGVDSTLKIQPAKLEDSAVYLCASSLRTSTDTQYFGPGTRLTVL.

The chain employs TRBV19 and TRBJ1-1, with TRBD1 matching over 9 bases. The V gene's germline CDR1 is LNHDA and CDR2 SQIVND (reference sequence). V lost 3 bases and J lost 0; bases outside the gene matches: 5. This CDR3 has 16 residues. The CDR3 loop reads CASSIGTGSMNTEAFF. For the CDR3, the DNA is TGTGCCAGTAGTATCGGGACAGGGAGTATGAACACTGAAGCTTTCTTT.

The CDR3 sequence: CASSAWGPEQYF. The CDR3 DNA reads TGTGCCAGCAGCGCTTGGGGGCCTGAGCAGTACTTC. The rearrangement uses TRBV6-5 and TRBJ2-7; D might be TRBD1 (6 bases). This CDR3 contains 12 residues. Germline loops: CDR1 MNHEY, CDR2 SVGAGI. V lost 6 bases to trimming and J lost 7 bases, with 13 bases between them.

This chain joins TRBV5-1 and TRBJ2-3, with 10 positions matching TRBD2. This CDR3 is built from 15 residues. Germline CDR1 is SGHRS and CDR2 is YFSETQ. Germline trimming cut 4 bases from V and 1 base from J; bases unmatched to any gene: 3. CDR3 in DNA: TGCGCCAGCAGCGTAGGACTAGCGGGCACAGATACGCAGTATTTT. Translation: CASSVGLAGTDTQYF.

The chain recombines TRBV3-1 (or the pseudogene TRBV3-2) with TRBJ2-7; D gene uncertain. Germline V gene sequence: CDR1 LGHDT, CDR2 YNNKEL (reference sequence). V lost 2 bases to trimming and J lost 0 bases, with 2 bases between them. The CDR3 loop spans 12 amino acids. CDR3 DNA: TGTGCCAGCAGCCAAATCTCCTACGAGCAGTACTTC. As protein: CASSQISYEQYF.

The gene calls are TRBV5-1 and TRBJ1-5; D unclear. The germline CDR1 and CDR2 sequences are SGHRS and YFSETQ. The V gene lost 0 bases and the J gene lost 7 bases, with 11 bases spanning the gap. The CDR3 consists of 14 residues. The CDR3, as DNA: TGCGCCAGCAGCTTGGAACCCACGGTGCAGCCCCAGCATTTT. Translated: CASSLEPTVQPQHF.

CDR3 amino acids: CASSPTSGRGEQYF. CDR3 nucleotides: TGTGCCAGCTCACCGACTAGCGGGAGGGGCGAGCAGTACTTC. This chain joins TRBV18 and TRBJ2-7; 14 bases are a match to TRBD2. CDR1 and CDR2 (germline): KGHSH, LQKENI. The V gene end was trimmed by 3 bases and the J gene end by 6 bases; junction bases not matched to a gene: 1. This CDR3 contains 14 residues.

The chain links TRBV6-6 to TRBJ2-7; no clear D gene. The CDR3 consists of 12 residues. Germline V gene lookup returns CDR1 MNHNY and CDR2 SVGAGI (reference sequence). V was cut by 0 bases and J by 4 bases, with 4 bases left in between. The CDR3 sequence is CASSYSSYEQYF. CDR3 DNA sequence: TGTGCCAGCAGTTACTCGAGTTACGAGCAGTACTTC.

The rearrangement joins TRBV11-2 to TRBJ1-5; D remains unclear. The CDR3 has 14 amino acids. CDR1 SGHAT and CDR2 FQNNGV come from the germline V gene. Between the trimmed V and J ends, which lost 3 bases and 4 bases, there was a span of 10 bases. The CDR3 nucleotides are TGTGCCAGCAGCTTGGACGGGTATAATCAGCCCCAGCATTTT. As protein: CASSLDGYNQPQHF.

The J gene is TRBJ2-1, the V gene TRBV27; 9 bases agree with TRBD2. The CDR3 has 17 residues. The V gene end was trimmed by 0 bases and the J gene end by 0 bases; junction bases not matched to a gene: 3. Germline V gene data show CDR1 as MNHEY and CDR2 as SMNVEV (reference sequence). In DNA, the CDR3 is TGTGCCAGCAGTTTATCATCTAGCGGGAACTCCTACAATGAGCAGTTCTTC. Protein product: CASSLSSSGNSYNEQFF.

The chain has TRBV27 and TRBJ1-2; 8 bases fit TRBD1. CDR3 size: 21 residues. CDR1 is MNHEY and CDR2 is SMNVEV in the germline V gene (reference sequence). Trimming removed 7 bases from V and 7 bases from J; junction bases left unmatched: 32. CDR3 in DNA: TGTGCCAGCACCCCGCGCCGGCCCCTGGGGGGGGGCGTACAGGGGGGCGGTGGCTACACCTTC. Protein product: CASTPRRPLGGGVQGGGGYTF.

The V call is TRBV5-1, the J call TRBJ1-2; no firm D call. The CDR3 runs to 14 residues. Deletions cut 4 bases from V and 2 bases from J, with 12 bases between. Germline CDR1 reads SGHRS; CDR2 reads YFSETQ. The CDR3 nucleotides read TGCGCCAGCAGCCCACAAACAGAAAACTATGGCTACACCTTC. Translating it yields CASSPQTENYGYTF.

V is TRBV3-1 (or the pseudogene TRBV3-2) and J is TRBJ2-1, with D perhaps assigned TRBD1 or TRBD2 (7 bases each). The CDR3 totals 16 residues. V lost 7 bases and J 0 bases, leaving 16 bases between the germline ends. CDR1 LGHDT and CDR2 YNNKEL come from the germline V gene (reference sequence). In DNA, the CDR3 is TGTGCCAGCAAACGAGGGGGCGGGAGCTCCTACAATGAGCAGTTCTTC. Translating gives CASKRGGGSSYNEQFF.

CDR3 coding DNA: TGCGCCAGCAGCTTGGTGGGGGGGCTGGGGACTGAAGCTTTCTTT. Translating gives CASSLVGGLGTEAFF. The V and J genes are TRBV5-1 and TRBJ1-1; tentatively, D is TRBD1 (6 bases). Trimming pared 0 bases from V and 5 bases from J, leaving 14 bases between. Germline V gene data show CDR1 as SGHRS and CDR2 as YFSETQ. The CDR3 is 15 amino acids.

Written as DNA, the CDR3 is TGTGCCAGCAGTGCCTACTCGACAGGGGGAGGTCAGCCCCAGCATTTT. It is translated as CASSAYSTGGGQPQHF. V is TRBV6-1 and J is TRBJ1-5, with 9 bases matching TRBD1. Germline assignment: CDR1 MNHNS and CDR2 SASEGT. V trimming: 4 bases; J trimming: 6 bases; junction bases outside the gene matches: 10. CDR3 length equals 16 residues.

V is TRBV5-1 and J is TRBJ1-4, with TRBD1 matching over 8 bases. The germline V gene encodes CDR1 SGHRS and CDR2 YFSETQ. Trimming at V came to 0 bases and at J to 8 bases, leaving 9 bases not matched to a gene. This CDR3 has 16 residues. For the CDR3, the DNA is TGCGCCAGCAGCTTGGCCCGGACAGGGCAGAGGGAAAAACTGTTTTTT. Its translation: CASSLARTGQREKLFF.

The chain combines TRBV19 with TRBJ2-1; the D is unclear. The CDR3 length is 14 residues. V lost 6 bases and J 7 bases, leaving 16 bases between the germline ends. The V gene's germline CDR1 is LNHDA and CDR2 SQIVND (reference sequence). The CDR3 DNA is TGTGCCAGTAGGGTACCGGGCTCACGGAATGAGCAGTTCTTC. Translation gives CASRVPGSRNEQFF.

The chain is built from TRBV28 and TRBJ2-7; 9 bases match TRBD2. CDR1 and CDR2 (germline): MDHEN, SYDVKM. V lost 2 bases, J lost 3 bases, and 5 bases stayed unmatched. The CDR3 runs 15 residues. CDR3 sequence: CASSLAVAGVYEQYF. CDR3 coding DNA: TGTGCCAGCAGTTTAGCGGTAGCGGGAGTCTACGAGCAGTACTTC.

The V gene is TRBV19, the J gene TRBJ2-1; D perhaps matches TRBD1 (6 bases). The CDR3 has 14 residues. Trimming took off 5 bases at V and 9 bases at J, with 17 bases between the two ends. Germline-derived CDR1 and CDR2 are LNHDA and SQIVND (reference sequence). The CDR3 region is CASSPSQGRGEQFF. The CDR3 coding sequence is TGTGCCAGTAGTCCTTCACAGGGTCGGGGTGAGCAGTTCTTC.